The T cell receptor (beta chain) described here comes from a study of metastatic and nonmetastatic thyroid tumors (dated by TCRdb to 2018 to 2021). In terms of the full investigation: The researchers compared repertoires between peripheral blood samples and tumor or nodule tissue samples from patients with malignant or benign thyroid disease. The paper as a whole reports these results and caveats: In both blood and tumor samples, malignant tumors were reported to have significantly higher TCR beta diversity than benign nodules.

To prepare the library, PCR was applied. The listed sequencing device is Illumina HiSeq 4000. The TCR beta-chain CDR3 region of each patient was profiled by high-throughput sequencing. The authors' pipeline ran thus. Drawing on CDR3 differences between clinicopathological groups, the researchers built a classifier meant to tell apart patients with distant-metastatic papillary thyroid cancer. Repertoire diversity was assessed with the Shannon index, and tumor-blood repertoire similarity with the Morisita-Horn index. Through fastp at Q25 and MiXCR, TCRdb rebuilt clones from the public reads, retaining in-frame beta chains. TCRdb's processing, not the authors' own work, is the source of the V and J calls. This sample lists roughly 29,000 clones; less than 25% were detected once. The ten largest clones add up to about 2.5% of the sample. In this sample, this clone turned up a few times. Its binding antigen is unknown. One end of the junction varies from germline; a read error may be responsible. Within the sample, other DNA sequences also encode this same CDR3.

The CDR3 runs 14 residues from the cysteine to the phenylalanine. Solely the CDR3 DNA is kept, with 42 bases framed from the first base. As encoded in the germline V gene (reference sequence), CDR1 is MNHEY while CDR2 is SMNVEV. None of the patients had been given any treatment before thyroid surgery. Using T-cell receptor beta sequencing, the researchers looked back retrospectively at clinical samples from patients, gathered between about 2012 and 2018. This sequence was found in a female donor with papillary thyroid cancer or a benign thyroid nodule (not recorded which). Some clones in this sample may be carry-over from other donors' samples. Sequencing used blood. The rearrangement combines TRBV27 with TRBJ2-5, with the D gene tentatively TRBD1 or TRBD2, based on 6 matching bases in each. CDR3 protein: CASSSRGRPQTQYF. The bases are TGTGCCAGCAGTTCACGGGGGCGACCCCAGACACAGTACTTC.